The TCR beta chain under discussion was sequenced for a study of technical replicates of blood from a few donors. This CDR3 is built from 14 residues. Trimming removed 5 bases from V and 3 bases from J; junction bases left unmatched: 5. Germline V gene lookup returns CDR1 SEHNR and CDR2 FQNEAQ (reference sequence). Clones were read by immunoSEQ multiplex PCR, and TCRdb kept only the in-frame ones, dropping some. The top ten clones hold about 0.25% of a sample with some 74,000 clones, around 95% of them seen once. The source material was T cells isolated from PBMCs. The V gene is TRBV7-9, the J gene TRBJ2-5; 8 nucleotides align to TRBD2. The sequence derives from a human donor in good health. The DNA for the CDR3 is TGTGCCAGCAGCCCCCGGGAGGGCGAAGAGACCCAGTACTTC. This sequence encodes CASSPREGEETQYF.